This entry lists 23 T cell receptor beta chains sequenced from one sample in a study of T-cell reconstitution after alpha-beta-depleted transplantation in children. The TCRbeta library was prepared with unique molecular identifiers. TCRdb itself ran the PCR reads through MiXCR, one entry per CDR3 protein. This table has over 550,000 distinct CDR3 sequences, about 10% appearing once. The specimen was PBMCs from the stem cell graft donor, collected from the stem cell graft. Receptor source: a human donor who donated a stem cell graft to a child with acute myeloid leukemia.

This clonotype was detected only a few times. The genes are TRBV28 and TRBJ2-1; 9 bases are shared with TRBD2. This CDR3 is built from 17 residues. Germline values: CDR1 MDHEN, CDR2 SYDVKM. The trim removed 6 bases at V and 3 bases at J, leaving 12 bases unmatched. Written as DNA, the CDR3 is TGTGCCAGCAGCCCTTCTATTCTAGCGGGATTCTACAATGAGCAGTTCTTC. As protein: CASSPSILAGFYNEQFF.

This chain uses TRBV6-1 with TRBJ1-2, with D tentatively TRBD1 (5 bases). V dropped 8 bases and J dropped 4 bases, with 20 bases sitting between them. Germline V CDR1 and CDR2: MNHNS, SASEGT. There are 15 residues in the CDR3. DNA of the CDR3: TGTGCCAGCCGGCCTGGGGCAGGGTTAAGCTATGGCTACACCTTC. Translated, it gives CASRPGAGLSYGYTF.

The CDR3 spells CASSSLGVSTDTQYF. CDR3 nucleotide sequence: TGTGCCAGTAGTTCTCTGGGAGTAAGCACAGATACGCAGTATTTT. V gene TRBV19 combines with J gene TRBJ2-3; the D gene is possibly TRBD2 (5 bases). Germline CDR1 LNHDA, CDR2 SQIVND (reference sequence). V lost 5 bases and J lost 0, with 12 bases in between. This CDR3 is built from 15 residues.

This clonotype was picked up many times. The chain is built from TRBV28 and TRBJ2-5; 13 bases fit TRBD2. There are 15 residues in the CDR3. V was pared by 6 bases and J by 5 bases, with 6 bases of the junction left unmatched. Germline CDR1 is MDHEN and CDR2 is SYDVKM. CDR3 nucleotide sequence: TGTGCCAGCAGGACGACTAGCGGGAGGAGGGAGACCCAGTACTTC. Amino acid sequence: CASRTTSGRRETQYF.

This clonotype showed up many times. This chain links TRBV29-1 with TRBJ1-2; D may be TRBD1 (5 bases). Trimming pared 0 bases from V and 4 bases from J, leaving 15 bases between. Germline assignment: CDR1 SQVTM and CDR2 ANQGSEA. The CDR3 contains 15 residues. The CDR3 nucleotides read TGCAGCGTTGAAGATAGGGAGACAGTTCCCTATGGCTACACCTTC. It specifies CSVEDRETVPYGYTF.

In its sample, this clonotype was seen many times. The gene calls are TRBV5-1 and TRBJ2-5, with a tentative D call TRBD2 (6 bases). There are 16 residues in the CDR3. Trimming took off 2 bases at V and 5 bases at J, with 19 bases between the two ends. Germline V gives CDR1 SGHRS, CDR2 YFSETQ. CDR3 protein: CASSLRTMDVQETQYF. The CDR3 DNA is TGCGCCAGCAGCTTAAGGACTATGGACGTCCAGGAGACCCAGTACTTC. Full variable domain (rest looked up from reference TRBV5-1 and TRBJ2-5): KAGVTQTPRYLIKTRGQQVTLSCSPISGHRSVSWYQQTPGQGLQFLFEYFSETQRNKGNFPGRFSGRQFSNSRSEMNVSTLELGDSALYLCASSLRTMDVQETQYFGPGTRLLVL.

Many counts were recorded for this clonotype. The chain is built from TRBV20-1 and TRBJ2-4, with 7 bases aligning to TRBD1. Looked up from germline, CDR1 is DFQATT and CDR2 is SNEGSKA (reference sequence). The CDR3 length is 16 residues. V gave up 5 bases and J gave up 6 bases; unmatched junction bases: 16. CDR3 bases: TGCAGTGCTCGCGACCCGACAGGGATTTCAGGAAACATTCAGTACTTC. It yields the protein CSARDPTGISGNIQYF.

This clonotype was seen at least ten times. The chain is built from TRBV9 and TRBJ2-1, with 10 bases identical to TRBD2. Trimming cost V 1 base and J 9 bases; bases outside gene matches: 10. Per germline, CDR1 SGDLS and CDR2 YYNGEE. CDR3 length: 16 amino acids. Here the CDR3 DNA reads TGTGCCAGCAGCGTATCTAGCGGGAGTGTAAACGGTGAGCAGTTCTTC. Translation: CASSVSSGSVNGEQFF.

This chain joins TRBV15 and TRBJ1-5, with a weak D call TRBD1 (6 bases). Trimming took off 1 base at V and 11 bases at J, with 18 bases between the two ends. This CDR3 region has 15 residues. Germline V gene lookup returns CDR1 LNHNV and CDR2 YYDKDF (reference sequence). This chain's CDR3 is CATSRGSGAVMAQHF. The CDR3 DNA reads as TGTGCCACCAGCAGAGGGTCAGGGGCTGTCATGGCCCAGCATTTT.

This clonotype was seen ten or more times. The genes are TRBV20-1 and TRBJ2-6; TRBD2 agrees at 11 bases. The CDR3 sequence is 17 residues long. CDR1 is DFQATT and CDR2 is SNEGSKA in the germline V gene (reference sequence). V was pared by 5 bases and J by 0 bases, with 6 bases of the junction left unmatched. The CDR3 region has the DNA TGCAGTGCTCGACTAGCGGGGAGAGACTCTGGGGCCAACGTCCTGACTTTC. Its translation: CSARLAGRDSGANVLTF.

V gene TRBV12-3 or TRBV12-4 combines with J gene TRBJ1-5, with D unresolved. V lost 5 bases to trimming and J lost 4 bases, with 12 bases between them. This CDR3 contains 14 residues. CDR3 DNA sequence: TGTGCCAGCAGTCGAGACACGATTAATCAGCCCCAGCATTTT. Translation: CASSRDTINQPQHF.

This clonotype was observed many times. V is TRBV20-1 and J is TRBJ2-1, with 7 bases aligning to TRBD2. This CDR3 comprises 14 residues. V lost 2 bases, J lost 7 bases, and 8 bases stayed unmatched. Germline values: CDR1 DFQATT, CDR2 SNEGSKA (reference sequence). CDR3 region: CSARRRESGNEQFF. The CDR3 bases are TGCAGTGCTAGAAGGCGGGAGTCGGGAAATGAGCAGTTCTTC.

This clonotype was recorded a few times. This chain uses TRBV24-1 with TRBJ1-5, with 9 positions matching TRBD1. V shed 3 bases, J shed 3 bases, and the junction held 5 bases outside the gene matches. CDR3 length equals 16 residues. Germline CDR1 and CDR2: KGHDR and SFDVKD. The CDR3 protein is CATSDPTGGDNQPQHF. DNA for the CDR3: TGTGCCACCAGTGATCCGACAGGGGGAGACAATCAGCCCCAGCATTTT.

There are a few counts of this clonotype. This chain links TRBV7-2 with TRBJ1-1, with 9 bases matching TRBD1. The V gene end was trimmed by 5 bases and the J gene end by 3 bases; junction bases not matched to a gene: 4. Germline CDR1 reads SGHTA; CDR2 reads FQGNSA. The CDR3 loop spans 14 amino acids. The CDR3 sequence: CASSQRTGDTEAFF. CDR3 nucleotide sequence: TGTGCCAGCAGCCAAAGGACAGGGGACACTGAAGCTTTCTTT. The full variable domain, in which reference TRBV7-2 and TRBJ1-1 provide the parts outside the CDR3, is GAGVSQSPSNKVTEKGKDVELRCDPISGHTALYWYRQSLGQGLEFLIYFQGNSAPDKSGLPSDRFSAERTGGSVSTLTIQRTQQEDSAVYLCASSQRTGDTEAFFGQGTRLTVV.

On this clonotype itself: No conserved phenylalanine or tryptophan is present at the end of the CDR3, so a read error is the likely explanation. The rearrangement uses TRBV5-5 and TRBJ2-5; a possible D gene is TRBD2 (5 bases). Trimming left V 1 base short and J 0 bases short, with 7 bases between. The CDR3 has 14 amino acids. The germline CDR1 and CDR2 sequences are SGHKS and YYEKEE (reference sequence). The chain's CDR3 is CASSLPGNQETQYL. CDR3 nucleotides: TGTGCCAGCAGCTTGCCGGGAAACCAAGAGACCCAGTACTTA.

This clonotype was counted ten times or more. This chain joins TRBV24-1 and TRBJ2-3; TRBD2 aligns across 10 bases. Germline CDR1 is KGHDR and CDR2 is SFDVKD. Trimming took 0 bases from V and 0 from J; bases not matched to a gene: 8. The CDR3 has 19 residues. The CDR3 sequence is CATSDLRLAGDLSTDTQYF. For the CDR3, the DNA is TGTGCCACCAGTGATTTGCGGCTAGCGGGAGACCTCAGCACAGATACGCAGTATTTT.

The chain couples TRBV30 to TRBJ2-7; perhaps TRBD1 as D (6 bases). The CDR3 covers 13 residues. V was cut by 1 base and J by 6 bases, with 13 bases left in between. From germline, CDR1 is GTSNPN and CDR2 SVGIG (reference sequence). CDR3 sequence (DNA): TGTGCCTGGAGTGGGGGCAGGGGTTTCGAGCAGTACTTC. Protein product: CAWSGGRGFEQYF.

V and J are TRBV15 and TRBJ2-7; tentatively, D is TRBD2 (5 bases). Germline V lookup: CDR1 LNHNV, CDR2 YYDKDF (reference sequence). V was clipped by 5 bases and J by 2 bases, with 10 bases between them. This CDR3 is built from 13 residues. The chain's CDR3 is CATSRPTTYEQYF. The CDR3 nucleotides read TGTGCCACCAGCCGACCGACTACCTACGAGCAGTACTTC. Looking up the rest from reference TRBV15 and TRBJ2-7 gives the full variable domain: DAMVIQNPRYQVTQFGKPVTLSCSQTLNHNVMYWYQQKSSQAPKLLFHYYDKDFNNEADTPDNFQSRRPNTSFCFLDIRSPGLGDTAMYLCATSRPTTYEQYFGPGTRLTVT.

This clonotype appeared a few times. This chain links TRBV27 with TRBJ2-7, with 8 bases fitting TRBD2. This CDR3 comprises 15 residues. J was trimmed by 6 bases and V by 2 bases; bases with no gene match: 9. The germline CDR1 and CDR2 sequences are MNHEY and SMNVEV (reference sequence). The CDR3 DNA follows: TGTGCCAGCAGTTTAAGGGCTAGCGGGTCTGTCGAGCAGTACTTC. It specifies CASSLRASGSVEQYF.

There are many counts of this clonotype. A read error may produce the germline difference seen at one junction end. Here the CDR3 DNA reads TGTGCCACCAGCGGAGAAACAGGGGGGACCTCCAATGAGCAGTTCTTC. Translated: CATSGETGGTSNEQFF. The chain couples TRBV15 to TRBJ2-1; TRBD1 aligns across 8 bases. In germline, CDR1 is LNHNV, CDR2 YYDKDF (reference sequence). This CDR3 region has 16 residues.

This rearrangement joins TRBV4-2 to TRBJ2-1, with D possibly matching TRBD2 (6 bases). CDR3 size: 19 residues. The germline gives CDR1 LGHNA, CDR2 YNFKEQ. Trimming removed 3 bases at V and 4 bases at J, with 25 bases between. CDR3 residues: CASSHPTTREDGTYNEQFF. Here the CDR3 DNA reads TGTGCCAGCAGCCACCCCACTACAAGGGAGGACGGTACATACAATGAGCAGTTCTTC.

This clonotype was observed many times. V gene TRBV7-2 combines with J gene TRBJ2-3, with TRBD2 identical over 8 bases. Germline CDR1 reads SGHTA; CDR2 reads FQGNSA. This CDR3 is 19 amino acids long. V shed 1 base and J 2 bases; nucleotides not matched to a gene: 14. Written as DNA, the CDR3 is TGTGCCAGCAGCTTAGGGCTAGCGGGTCTTCACCCTTACACAGATACGCAGTATTTT. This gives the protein CASSLGLAGLHPYTDTQYF.

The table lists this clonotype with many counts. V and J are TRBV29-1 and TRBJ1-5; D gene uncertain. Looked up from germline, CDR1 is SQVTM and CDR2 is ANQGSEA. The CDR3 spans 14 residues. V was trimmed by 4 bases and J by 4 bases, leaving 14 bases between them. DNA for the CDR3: TGCAGCGTTGTTTTGTTGGGTGGAAATCAGCCCCAGCATTTT. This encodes CSVVLLGGNQPQHF.